Listed here are 9 T cell receptor beta chains from one sample, sequenced in a study of cytomegalovirus exposure and HLA in healthy donors. The PCR contained 60 Vbeta and 13 Jbeta primers. Sequenced by immunoSEQ multiplex PCR; TCRdb stores in-frame clones only, minus some. The sample has roughly 200,000 clones, approximately 86% seen once. The sequenced sample was PBMCs. The receptors here all came from a boy aged 2 to 10 in good health and CMV-seronegative.

The J gene is TRBJ1-1, the V gene TRBV5-4, with TRBD1 matching 9 bases. CDR1 SGHNT and CDR2 YYREEE come from the germline V gene (reference sequence). The CDR3 is made up of 12 amino acids. Trimming at V came to 4 bases and at J to 8 bases, leaving 3 bases not matched to a gene. The DNA for the CDR3 is TGTGCCAGCAGCCACGGGACAGGGGAAGCTTTCTTT. It translates to CASSHGTGEAFF.

As DNA, the CDR3 is TGTGCCAGTAGTATAGCGGGACAGGGGTTAACCTACGAGCAGTACTTC. Translating gives CASSIAGQGLTYEQYF. The J gene is TRBJ2-7, the V gene TRBV19, with TRBD1 matching over 10 bases. V trimming: 1 base; J trimming: 2 bases; junction bases outside the gene matches: 5. The CDR3 contains 16 residues. Germline values: CDR1 LNHDA, CDR2 SQIVND (reference sequence).

CDR3 protein: CASSVQRGTEAFF. Written as DNA, the CDR3 is TGTGCCAGCAGCGTTCAGCGAGGTACTGAAGCTTTCTTT. The chain couples TRBV9 to TRBJ1-1; D is undetermined. The CDR3 extends over 13 amino acids. Per the germline V gene, CDR1 is SGDLS and CDR2 is YYNGEE. Trimming pared 2 bases from V and 5 bases from J, leaving 10 bases between.

The chain uses TRBV2 and TRBJ2-3, with D possibly TRBD2 on 6 matching bases. Germline CDR1 reads SNHLY; CDR2 reads FYNNEI. The CDR3 runs to 16 residues. The germline V and J ends were trimmed by 7 bases and 2 bases, with 19 bases remaining between them. CDR3 in amino acids: CASTPTGAIPTDTQYF. In DNA form, the CDR3 reads TGTGCCAGCACCCCTACGGGAGCGATCCCCACAGATACGCAGTATTTT. Looking up the rest from reference TRBV2 and TRBJ2-3 gives the full variable domain: EPEVTQTPSHQVTQMGQEVILRCVPISNHLYFYWYRQILGQKVEFLVSFYNNEISEKSEIFDDQFSVERPDGSNFTLKIRSTKLEDSAMYFCASTPTGAIPTDTQYFGPGTRLTVL.

This clone was recorded a few times. V is TRBV10-3 and J is TRBJ2-7; 11 bases align to TRBD2. Germline V gives CDR1 ENHRY, CDR2 SYGVKD. There are 13 residues in the CDR3. The V gene end was trimmed by 10 bases and the J gene end by 1 base; junction bases not matched to a gene: 3. Written as DNA, the CDR3 is TGTGCCACGAGGACTAGCGGGTCCTACGAGCAGTACTTC. Translating it yields CATRTSGSYEQYF.

The chain couples TRBV6-1 to TRBJ2-7, with 10 bases lining up with TRBD2. CDR1 and CDR2 from the germline V gene are MNHNS and SASEGT. The CDR3 consists of 14 residues. V dropped 5 bases and J dropped 1; count of bases not matched to a gene: 2. The CDR3 DNA follows: TGTGCCAGCAGTCTGACTAGCGGGTCCTACGAGCAGTACTTC. It translates to CASSLTSGSYEQYF.

The gene calls are TRBV29-1 and TRBJ1-1; D ambiguous. The germline CDR1 and CDR2 sequences are SQVTM and ANQGSEA. This CDR3 is built from 14 residues. V dropped 4 bases and J dropped 5 bases, with 17 bases sitting between them. DNA of the CDR3: TGCAGCGTTGGTATGAGGGCTCGGATTACTGAAGCTTTCTTT. Translating gives CSVGMRARITEAFF.

The V and J genes are TRBV10-3 and TRBJ1-2; perhaps TRBD1 as D (5 bases). The germline V gene encodes CDR1 ENHRY and CDR2 SYGVKD. Trimming took 3 bases from V and 4 from J, leaving 18 bases between them. This CDR3 has 16 amino acids. The CDR3 region is CAISEIGTGRAYGYTF. The CDR3 DNA reads TGTGCCATCAGTGAAATCGGGACCGGGAGGGCCTATGGCTACACCTTC.

This chain joins TRBV27 and TRBJ2-7, with a possible D match to TRBD2 (7 bases). This CDR3 has 15 residues. CDR1 is MNHEY, CDR2 SMNVEV, per germline (reference sequence). V was trimmed by 7 bases and J by 7 bases, leaving 23 bases between them. The CDR3 nucleotides are TGTGCCAGCACCCCCTCTTGGGGGGGGGCAGGGGAGCAGTACTTC. Protein product: CASTPSWGGAGEQYF.